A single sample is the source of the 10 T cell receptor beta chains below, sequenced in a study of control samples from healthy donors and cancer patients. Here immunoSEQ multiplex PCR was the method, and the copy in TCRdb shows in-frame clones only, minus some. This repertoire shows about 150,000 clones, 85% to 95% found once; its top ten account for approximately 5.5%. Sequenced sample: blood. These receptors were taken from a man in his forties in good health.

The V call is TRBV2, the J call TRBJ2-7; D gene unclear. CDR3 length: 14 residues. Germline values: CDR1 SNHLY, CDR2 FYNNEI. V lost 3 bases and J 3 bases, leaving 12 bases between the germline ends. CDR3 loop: CASSDADGIYEQYF. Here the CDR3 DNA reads TGTGCCAGCAGTGACGCAGACGGCATCTACGAGCAGTACTTC.

CDR3 nucleotide sequence: TGTGCCAGCAGCTTGAGAGCGGGGGGCCGGGATGAGCAGTTCTTC. This encodes CASSLRAGGRDEQFF. The rearrangement uses TRBV11-2 and TRBJ2-1; TRBD2 aligns across 9 bases. Trimming at V came to 3 bases and at J to 8 bases, leaving 8 bases not matched to a gene. Germline CDR1 is SGHAT and CDR2 is FQNNGV. The CDR3 is 15 residues long. Combining the CDR3 with reference TRBV11-2 and TRBJ2-1 gives the whole variable domain EAGVAQSPRYKIIEKRQSVAFWCNPISGHATLYWYQQILGQGPKLLIQFQNNGVVDDSQLPKDRFSAERLKGVDSTLKIQPAKLEDSAVYLCASSLRAGGRDEQFFGPGTRLTVL.

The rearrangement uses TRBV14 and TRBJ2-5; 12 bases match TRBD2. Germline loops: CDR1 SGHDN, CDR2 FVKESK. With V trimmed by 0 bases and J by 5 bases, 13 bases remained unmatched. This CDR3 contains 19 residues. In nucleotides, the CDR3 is TGTGCCAGCAGCCAAGATTCCCCACTAGCGGGGGGCCGGGGGGAGACCCAGTACTTC. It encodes CASSQDSPLAGGRGETQYF. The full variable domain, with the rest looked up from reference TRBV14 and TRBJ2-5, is EAGVTQFPSHSVIEKGQTVTLRCDPISGHDNLYWYRRVMGKEIKFLLHFVKESKQDESGMPNNRFLAERTGGTYSTLKVQPAELEDSGVYFCASSQDSPLAGGRGETQYFGPGTRLLVL.

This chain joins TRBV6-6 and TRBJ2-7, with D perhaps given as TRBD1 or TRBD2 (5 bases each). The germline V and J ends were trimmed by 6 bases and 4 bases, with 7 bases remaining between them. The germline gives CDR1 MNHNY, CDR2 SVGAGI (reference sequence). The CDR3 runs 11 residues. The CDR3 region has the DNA TGTGCCAGCAGAGAGGGGTACGAGCAGTACTTC. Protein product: CASREGYEQYF.

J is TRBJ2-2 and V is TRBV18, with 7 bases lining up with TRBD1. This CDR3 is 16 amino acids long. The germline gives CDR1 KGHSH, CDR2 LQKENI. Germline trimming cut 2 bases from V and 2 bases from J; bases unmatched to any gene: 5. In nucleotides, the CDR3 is TGTGCCAGCTCACCAGTGGGGACAGTTAACACCGGGGAGCTGTTTTTT. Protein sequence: CASSPVGTVNTGELFF.

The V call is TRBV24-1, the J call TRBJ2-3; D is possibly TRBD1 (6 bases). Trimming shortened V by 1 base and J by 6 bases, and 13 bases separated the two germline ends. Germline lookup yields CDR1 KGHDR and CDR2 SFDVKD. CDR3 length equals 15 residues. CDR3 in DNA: TGTGCCACCAGTGATTTAGACAGGTCAGGGGATACGCAGTATTTT. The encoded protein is CATSDLDRSGDTQYF.

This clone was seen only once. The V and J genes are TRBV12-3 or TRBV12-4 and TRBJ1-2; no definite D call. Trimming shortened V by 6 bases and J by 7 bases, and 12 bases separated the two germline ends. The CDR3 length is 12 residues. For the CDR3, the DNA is TGTGCCAGCAGCTGGTCGGAGGTTGGCTACACCTTC. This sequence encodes CASSWSEVGYTF.

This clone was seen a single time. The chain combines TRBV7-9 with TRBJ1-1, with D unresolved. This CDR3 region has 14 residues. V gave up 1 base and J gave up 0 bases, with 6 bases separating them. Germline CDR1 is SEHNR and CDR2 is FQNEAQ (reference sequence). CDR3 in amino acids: CASSLDRLNTEAFF. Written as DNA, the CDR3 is TGTGCCAGCAGCTTAGATCGATTGAACACTGAAGCTTTCTTT.

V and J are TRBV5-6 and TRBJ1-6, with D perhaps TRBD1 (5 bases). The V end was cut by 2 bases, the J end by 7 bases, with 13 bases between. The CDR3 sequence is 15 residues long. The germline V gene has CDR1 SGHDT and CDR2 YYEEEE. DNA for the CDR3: TGTGCCAGCAGCTTTCGGGACTCCTGGAATTCACCCCTCCACTTT. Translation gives CASSFRDSWNSPLHF.

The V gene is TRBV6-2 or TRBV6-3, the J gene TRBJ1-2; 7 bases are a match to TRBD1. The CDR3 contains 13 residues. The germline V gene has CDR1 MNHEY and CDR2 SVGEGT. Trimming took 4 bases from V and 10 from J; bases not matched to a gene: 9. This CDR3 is CASSSTGSSHYTF. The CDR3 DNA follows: TGTGCCAGCAGTTCGACAGGGTCGAGCCACTACACCTTC.